A single T cell receptor beta chain is shown here with its context. Its target is not known. Compared with germline, one end of the junction differs, possibly owing to a read error. CDR1 is SSHAT and CDR2 is FNYEAQ in the germline V gene (reference sequence). The CDR3 consists of 16 residues. With random hexamers, about 0.5 to 1 ug RNA was reverse transcribed. With immunoSEQ multiplex PCR, TCR beta CDR3 was amplified across 54 Vbeta and 13 Jbeta. Each CDR3 protein is one row after TCRdb ran MiXCR on the immunoSEQ multiplex PCR reads. The sample lists some 80,000 distinct CDR3 sequences, roughly 94% occurring once. This record belongs to a study of CD8 T cells in Susac syndrome. TCR beta from blood CD8+ and CD4+ T cells was sequenced. Healthy donors constituted the controls, which were matched for age and sex. Study-wide findings and caveats: That the number of individuals in its TCR sequencing and HLA analysis was relatively small was acknowledged by the study.

This chain joins TRBV7-7 and TRBJ2-1; D is perhaps TRBD1 (6 bases). The sequence came from a human donor in good health. Sequenced: CD8+ T cells from PBMCs. CDR3 nucleotide sequence: TGTGCTAGCAGCTTAGGCCCAGGGGCGAGAATCAATGAGCAGTTCTTC. Its translation is CASSLGPGARINEQFF.